This T cell receptor (beta chain) comes out of a study of T cell responses to AZD1222 COVID-19 vaccine. The CDR3 is 15 residues long. The V segment lost 7 bases and the J segment 1 base; nucleotides outside the gene matches: 8. Germline V gives CDR1 SNHLY, CDR2 FYNNEI. Method: immunoSEQ multiplex PCR; TCRdb's copy keeps in-frame clones and lacks some. Here the sample spans 70,000 to 90,000 clones, roughly nine tenths being singletons. The sequences come from peripheral blood, collected on day 0 of AZD1222 vaccination. The receptor was derived from an adult in good health. The rearrangement joins TRBV2 to TRBJ2-5; 8 bases map to TRBD2. CDR3 nucleotides: TGTGCCAGCACCCGCGGGGGGCAGGTCCAAGAGACCCAGTACTTC. It translates to CASTRGGQVQETQYF.